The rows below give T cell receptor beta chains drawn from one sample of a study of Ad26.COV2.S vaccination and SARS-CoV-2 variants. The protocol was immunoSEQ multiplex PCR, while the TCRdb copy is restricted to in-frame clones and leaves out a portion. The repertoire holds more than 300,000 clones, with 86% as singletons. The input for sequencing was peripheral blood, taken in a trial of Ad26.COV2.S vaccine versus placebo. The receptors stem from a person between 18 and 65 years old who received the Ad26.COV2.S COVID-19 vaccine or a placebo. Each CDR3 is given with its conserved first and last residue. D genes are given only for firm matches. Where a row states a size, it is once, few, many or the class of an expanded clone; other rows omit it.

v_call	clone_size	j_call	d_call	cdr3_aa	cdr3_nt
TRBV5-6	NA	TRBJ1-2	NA	CASSLGLDYGYTF	TGTGCCAGCAGCTTGGGACTTGACTATGGCTACACCTTC
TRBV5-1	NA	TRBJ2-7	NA	CASTLILGSSYEQYF	TGCGCCAGCACACTTATTTTGGGTAGCTCCTACGAGCAGTACTTC
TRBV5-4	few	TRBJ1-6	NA	CASSFRTSSSYNSPLHF	TGTGCCAGCAGCTTCCGGACGTCGAGCTCCTATAATTCACCCCTCCACTTT
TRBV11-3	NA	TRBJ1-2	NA	CASSPWTGGYGYTF	TGTGCCAGCAGCCCCTGGACGGGGGGCTATGGCTACACCTTC
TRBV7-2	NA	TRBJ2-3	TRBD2	CASSFGGFTDTQYF	TGTGCCAGCAGCTTCGGGGGGTTCACAGATACGCAGTATTTT
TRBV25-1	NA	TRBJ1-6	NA	CASSDPGYNSPLHF	TGTGCCAGCAGTGATCCGGGTTATAATTCACCCCTCCACTTT
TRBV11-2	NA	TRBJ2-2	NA	CASSLAGTAGELFF	TGTGCCAGCAGCTTAGCCGGTACGGCCGGGGAGCTGTTTTTT
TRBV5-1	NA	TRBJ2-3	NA	CASSSDRHSTDTQYF	TGCGCCAGCAGCTCCGACAGGCATAGCACAGATACGCAGTATTTT
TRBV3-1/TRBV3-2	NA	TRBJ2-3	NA	CASSQGPGSAYYTDTQYF	TGTGCCAGCAGCCAAGGGCCAGGTAGCGCCTACTACACAGATACGCAGTATTTT
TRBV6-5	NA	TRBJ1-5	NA	CASRRGGLGNQPQHF	TGTGCCAGCAGACGGGGAGGGTTGGGCAATCAGCCCCAGCATTTT
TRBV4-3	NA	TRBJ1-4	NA	CASSQDQGSDEKLFF	TGCGCCAGCAGCCAAGATCAAGGGTCCGATGAAAAACTGTTTTTT
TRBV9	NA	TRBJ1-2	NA	CASSAPQQGRNYGYTF	TGTGCCAGCAGCGCCCCCCAGCAGGGACGGAACTATGGCTACACCTTC
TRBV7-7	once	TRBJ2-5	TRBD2	CASSLGRLAGGPRETQYF	TGTGCCAGCAGCTTAGGCCGGTTAGCGGGGGGGCCCAGGGAGACCCAGTACTTC
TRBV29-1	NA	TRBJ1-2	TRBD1	CSVNDRDNYGYTF	TGCAGCGTTAATGACAGGGACAACTATGGCTACACCTTC
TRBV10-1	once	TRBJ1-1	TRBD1	CASSYPGGYMNTEAFF	TGCGCCAGCAGTTACCCAGGGGGATACATGAACACTGAAGCTTTCTTT
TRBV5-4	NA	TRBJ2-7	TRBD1	CASSSPTEPGTGGLYEQYF	TGTGCCAGCAGCTCTCCCACAGAGCCCGGGACAGGGGGTCTATACGAGCAGTACTTC
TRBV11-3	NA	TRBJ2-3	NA	CASSLDGSHTDTQYF	TGTGCCAGCAGCTTAGATGGCAGCCACACAGATACGCAGTATTTT
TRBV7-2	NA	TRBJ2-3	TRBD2	CASSSGLAGGSTDTQYF	TGTGCCAGCAGCTCGGGACTAGCGGGGGGAAGCACAGATACGCAGTATTTT
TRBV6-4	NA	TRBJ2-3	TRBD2	CASSVAAGGTDTQYF	TGTGCCAGCAGTGTGGCGGCGGGGGGGACAGATACGCAGTATTTT
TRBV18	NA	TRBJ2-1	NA	CASSQTVQGSNEQFF	TGTGCCAGCTCACAAACAGTACAGGGAAGTAATGAGCAGTTCTTC
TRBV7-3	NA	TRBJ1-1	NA	CASSLTGLQNTEAFF	TGTGCCAGCAGCTTAACCGGACTCCAGAACACTGAAGCTTTCTTT
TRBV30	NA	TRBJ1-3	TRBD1	CAWGQGIGNTIYF	TGTGCCTGGGGACAGGGAATTGGAAACACCATATATTTT
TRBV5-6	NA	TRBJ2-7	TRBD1	CASSLRSTGIGYEQYF	TGTGCCAGCAGCTTGAGGTCGACAGGGATCGGCTACGAGCAGTACTTC
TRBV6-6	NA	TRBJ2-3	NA	CASRSIQGSDTQYF	TGTGCCAGCAGGTCGATACAGGGCTCAGATACGCAGTATTTT
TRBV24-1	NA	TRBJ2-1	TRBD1	CATSDTGTGGIEQFF	TGTGCCACCAGTGATACCGGGACAGGGGGAATTGAGCAGTTCTTC
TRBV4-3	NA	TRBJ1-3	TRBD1	CASSLSGGDRRYF	TGCGCCAGCAGCCTCTCAGGCGGGGACAGGCGATATTTT
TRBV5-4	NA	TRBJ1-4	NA	CASSSGRRGLNEKLFF	TGTGCCAGCAGCTCCGGACGGCGGGGGCTTAATGAAAAACTGTTTTTT
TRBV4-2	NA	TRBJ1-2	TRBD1	CASSQGGTGEDYGYTF	TGTGCCAGCAGCCAAGGGGGGACAGGGGAGGACTATGGCTACACCTTC
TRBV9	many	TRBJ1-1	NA	CASSIGHSEAFF	TGTGCCAGCAGCATTGGACACTCGGAAGCTTTCTTT
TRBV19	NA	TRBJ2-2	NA	CASSMGQPTGELFF	TGTGCCAGTAGTATGGGGCAGCCCACCGGGGAGCTGTTTTTT
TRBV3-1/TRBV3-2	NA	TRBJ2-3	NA	CASSQDRTHTQYF	TGTGCCAGCAGCCAAGACAGGACGCATACGCAGTATTTT
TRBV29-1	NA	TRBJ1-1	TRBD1	CSVDGRRTGEGNTEAFF	TGCAGCGTTGATGGGAGAAGGACAGGGGAAGGAAACACTGAAGCTTTCTTT
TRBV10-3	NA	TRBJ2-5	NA	CAISERNIGTQYF	TGTGCCATCAGTGAGAGAAACATCGGGACCCAGTACTTC
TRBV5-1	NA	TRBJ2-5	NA	CASSSGAPRETQYF	TGCGCCAGCAGCTCGGGGGCGCCCCGAGAAACCCAGTACTTC
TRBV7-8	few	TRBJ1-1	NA	CASSLQGRMNTEAFF	TGTGCCAGCAGTTTGCAGGGACGGATGAACACTGAAGCTTTCTTT
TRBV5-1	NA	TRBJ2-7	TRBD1	CASSLRTGGRLSSYEQYF	TGCGCCAGCAGCTTGAGGACAGGGGGCCGCTTGAGCTCCTACGAGCAGTACTTC
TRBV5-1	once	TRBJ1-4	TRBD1	CASSLGGGPNEKLFF	TGCGCCAGCAGCTTGGGAGGGGGCCCTAATGAAAAACTGTTTTTT
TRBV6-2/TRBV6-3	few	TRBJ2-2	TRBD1	CASSYYGQGLGGELFF	TGTGCCAGCAGTTACTATGGACAGGGGCTGGGCGGGGAGCTGTTTTTT
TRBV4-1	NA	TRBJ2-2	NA	CASSPPSGRNTGELFF	TGCGCCAGCAGCCCCCCATCAGGGCGGAACACCGGGGAGCTGTTTTTT
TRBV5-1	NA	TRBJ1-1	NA	CASSHKDPGMNTEAFF	TGCGCCAGCAGCCACAAGGACCCCGGGATGAACACTGAAGCTTTCTTT
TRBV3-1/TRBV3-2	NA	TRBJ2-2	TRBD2	CASSGLAAGELFF	TGTGCCAGCAGCGGACTAGCCGCCGGGGAGCTGTTTTTT
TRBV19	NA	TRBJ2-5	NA	CASSIHRDLRRETQYF	TGTGCCAGTAGTATCCACCGGGATTTAAGACGAGAGACCCAGTACTTC
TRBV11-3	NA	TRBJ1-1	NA	CASSLEVGTEAFF	TGTGCCAGCAGCTTAGAAGTTGGCACTGAAGCTTTCTTT
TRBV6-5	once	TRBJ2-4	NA	CASSFSGRGEDIQYF	TGTGCCAGCAGTTTTTCGGGGCGAGGAGAAGACATTCAGTACTTC
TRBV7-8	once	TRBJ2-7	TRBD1	CASSQRRLTGVSSYEQYF	TGTGCCAGCAGTCAAAGACGGTTGACAGGGGTCAGCTCCTACGAGCAGTACTTC
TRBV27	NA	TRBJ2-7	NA	CASSPPWVRYEQYF	TGTGCCAGCAGTCCGCCATGGGTCCGCTACGAGCAGTACTTC
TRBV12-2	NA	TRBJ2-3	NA	CASRLVARLRPADTQYF	TGTGCAAGTCGCTTAGTGGCCCGACTTAGACCCGCAGATACGCAGTATTTT
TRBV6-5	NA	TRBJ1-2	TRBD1	CASSLRDSYGYTF	TGTGCCAGCAGTCTCCGGGACAGCTATGGCTACACCTTC
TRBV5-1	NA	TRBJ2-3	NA	CASSRSTDTQYF	TGCGCCAGCAGCCGTAGCACAGATACGCAGTATTTT